The clone carrying this T cell receptor beta chain was detected ten times or more. These data originate in a study of spatial heterogeneity in lung cancer. MiXCR, applied by TCRdb to the 5' RACE reads, yields one record per CDR3 protein. In the table there are some 22,000 distinct CDR3 sequences, around 5% of which are singletons. Trimming removed 0 bases at V and 2 bases at J, with 11 bases between. The CDR3 is made up of 15 amino acids. Germline V gene data show CDR1 as SGHRS and CDR2 as YFSETQ. Specified time point: sample taken at primary tumor resection. The TCR comes from a male donor with early-stage non-small cell lung cancer. J is TRBJ1-2 and V is TRBV5-1; D is ambiguous. The specimen was PBMCs, collected at surgery. The CDR3 is CASSLGRSLNYGYTF. The CDR3 DNA reads TGCGCCAGCAGCTTGGGTCGGAGCCTAAACTATGGCTACACCTTC.